This T cell receptor beta chain was recovered during a study of blood T cell repertoires in COVID-19. Study summary: Sources were T cells, B-cell-depleted T cells, or PBMCs; the material itself was cDNA or gDNA.

The germline CDR1 and CDR2 sequences are WNHNN and SYGVQD (reference sequence). V gave up 2 bases and J gave up 5 bases, with 10 bases separating them. CDR3 size: 13 residues. Seattle patients were enrolled during active infection and followed longitudinally. TCRdb keeps only in-frame clones here, not all; method: immunoSEQ multiplex PCR. Of fewer than 450,000 clones in the sample, about nine tenths are singletons; the top ten hold roughly 12%. This sequence was found in a woman in her forties or fifties with COVID-19, enrolled during active disease. The gene calls are TRBV10-1 and TRBJ2-7; maybe TRBD2 (5 bases). Sequenced: peripheral blood. The CDR3 spells CASSELLGNEQYF. The CDR3 bases are TGCGCCAGCAGTGAGCTTCTCGGGAACGAGCAGTACTTC.